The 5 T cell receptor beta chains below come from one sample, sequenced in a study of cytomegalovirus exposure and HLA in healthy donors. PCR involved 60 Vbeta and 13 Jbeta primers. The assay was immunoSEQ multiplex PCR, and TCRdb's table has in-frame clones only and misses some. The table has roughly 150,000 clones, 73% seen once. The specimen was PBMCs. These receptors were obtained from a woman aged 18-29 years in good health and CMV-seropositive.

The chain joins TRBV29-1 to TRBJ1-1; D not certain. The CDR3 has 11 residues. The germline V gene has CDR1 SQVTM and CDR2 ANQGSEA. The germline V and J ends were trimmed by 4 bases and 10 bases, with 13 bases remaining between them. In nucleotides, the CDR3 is TGCAGCGTTGGGGAGGGTAATGGAGCTTTCTTT. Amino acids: CSVGEGNGAFF.

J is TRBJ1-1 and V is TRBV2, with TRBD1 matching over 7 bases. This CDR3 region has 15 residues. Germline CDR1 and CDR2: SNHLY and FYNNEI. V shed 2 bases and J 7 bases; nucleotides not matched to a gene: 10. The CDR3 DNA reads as TGTGCCAGCAGTGAATGGGGTAGGGGGCGGGGTGAAGCTTTCTTT. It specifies CASSEWGRGRGEAFF.

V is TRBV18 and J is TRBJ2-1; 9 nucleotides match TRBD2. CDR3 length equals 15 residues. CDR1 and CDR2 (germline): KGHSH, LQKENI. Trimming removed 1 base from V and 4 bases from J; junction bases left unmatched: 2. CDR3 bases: TGTGCCAGCTCACCACTAGCGGGGGTATACAATGAGCAGTTCTTC. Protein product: CASSPLAGVYNEQFF.

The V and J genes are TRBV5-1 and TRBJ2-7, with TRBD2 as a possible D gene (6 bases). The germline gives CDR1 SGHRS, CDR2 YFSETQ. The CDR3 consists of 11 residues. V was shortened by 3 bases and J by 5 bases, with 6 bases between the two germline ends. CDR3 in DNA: TGCGCCAGCAGCTGGGGGGACGAGCAGTACTTC. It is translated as CASSWGDEQYF.

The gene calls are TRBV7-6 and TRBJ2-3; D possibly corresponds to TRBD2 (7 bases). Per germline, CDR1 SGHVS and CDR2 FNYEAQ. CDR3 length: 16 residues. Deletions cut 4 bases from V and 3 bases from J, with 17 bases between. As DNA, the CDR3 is TGTGCCAGCAGCTCCTGGGGGGGGCAAAAAACAGATACGCAGTATTTT. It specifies CASSSWGGQKTDTQYF.